This TCR beta chain was sequenced during a study of STAT5B mutations in CD4+ large granular lymphocyte leukemia. Regarding the study as a whole: Compared with healthy controls (2/35), patient top clones favored TRBV06 (8/27).

This clone was seen once. Its matching antigen is unknown. Germline-derived CDR1 and CDR2 are SGHRS and YFSETQ. V shed 4 bases and J shed 4 bases, with 12 bases lying between them. The CDR3 spans 14 residues. The repertoire was sequenced with immunoSEQ multiplex PCR; TCRdb's copy has only in-frame clones and lacks some. In the table there are 40,000 to 50,000 clones, 80% to 85% of which are singletons. Sequenced sample: CD4+ T cells from blood buffy coats. The sequence came from a human donor in good health. The V call is TRBV5-1, the J call TRBJ1-3; D is perhaps TRBD1 (6 bases). CDR3 region: CASSGTGSGNTIYF. The CDR3 nucleotides are TGCGCCAGCAGCGGAACAGGGTCCGGAAACACCATATATTTT.